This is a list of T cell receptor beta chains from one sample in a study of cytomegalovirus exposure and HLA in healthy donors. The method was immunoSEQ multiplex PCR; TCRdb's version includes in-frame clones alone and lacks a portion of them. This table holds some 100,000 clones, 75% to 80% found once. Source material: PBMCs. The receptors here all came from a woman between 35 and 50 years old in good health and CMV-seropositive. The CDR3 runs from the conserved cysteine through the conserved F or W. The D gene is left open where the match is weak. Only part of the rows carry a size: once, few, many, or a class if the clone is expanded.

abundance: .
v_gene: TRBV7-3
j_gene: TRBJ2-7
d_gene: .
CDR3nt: TGTGCCAGCAGCCCGCAACCCTCCTACGAGCAGTACTTC
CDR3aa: CASSPQPSYEQYF

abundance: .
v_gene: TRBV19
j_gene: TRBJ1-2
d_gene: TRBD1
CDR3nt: TGTGCCAGTAGTATCGACAGGGCCTATAGCTATGGCTACACCTTC
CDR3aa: CASSIDRAYSYGYTF

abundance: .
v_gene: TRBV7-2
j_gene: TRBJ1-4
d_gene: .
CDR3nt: TGTGCCAGCAGCCTCGACAGTGCAACTAATGAAAAACTGTTTTTT
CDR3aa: CASSLDSATNEKLFF

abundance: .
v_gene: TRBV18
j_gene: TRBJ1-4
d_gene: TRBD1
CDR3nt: TGTGCCAGCTCGGGACAGACTAATGAAAAACTGTTTTTT
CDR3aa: CASSGQTNEKLFF

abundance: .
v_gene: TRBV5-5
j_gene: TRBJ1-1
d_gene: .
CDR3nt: TGTGCCAGCAGCTTCTTATCATCAGAGGGGGTGGCGGACACTGAAGCTTTCTTT
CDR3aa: CASSFLSSEGVADTEAFF

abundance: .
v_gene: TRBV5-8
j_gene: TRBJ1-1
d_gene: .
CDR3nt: TGTGCCAGCTATTTGCTGGCAGGGACATTGGTGAACACTGAAGCTTTCTTT
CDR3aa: CASYLLAGTLVNTEAFF

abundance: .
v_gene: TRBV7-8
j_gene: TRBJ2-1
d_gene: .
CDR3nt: TGTGCCAGCAGTTTAAATAGTGAGCAGTTCTTC
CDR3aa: CASSLNSEQFF

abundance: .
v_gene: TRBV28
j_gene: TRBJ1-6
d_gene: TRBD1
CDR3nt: TGTGCCAGCAGTTCGACAGGGGGCGTATCACCCCTCCACTTT
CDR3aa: CASSSTGGVSPLHF

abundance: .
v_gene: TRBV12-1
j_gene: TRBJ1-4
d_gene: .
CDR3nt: TGTGCCAGCAGCTTTTTTACCCTGGGGACAGGGGGGGAAAAACTGTTTTTT
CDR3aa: CASSFFTLGTGGEKLFF

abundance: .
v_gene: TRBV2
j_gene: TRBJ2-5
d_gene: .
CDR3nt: TGTGCCAGCATTGCTGGAGGAAGGGGGGGAGAGACCCAGTACTTC
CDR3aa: CASIAGGRGGETQYF

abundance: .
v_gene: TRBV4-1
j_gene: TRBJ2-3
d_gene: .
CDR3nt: TGCGCCAGCAGCCAAGATGAAGGCAGGTTGACAGATACGCAGTATTTT
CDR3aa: CASSQDEGRLTDTQYF

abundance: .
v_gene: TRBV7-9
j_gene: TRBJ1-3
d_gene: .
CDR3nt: TGTGCCAGCAGCCCCCCGGGAGTCACCATATATTTT
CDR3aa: CASSPPGVTIYF

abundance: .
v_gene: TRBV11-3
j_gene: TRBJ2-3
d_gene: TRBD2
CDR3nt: TGTGCCAGCAGCTTAGCGGGGGGTAGCACAGATACGCAGTATTTT
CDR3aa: CASSLAGGSTDTQYF

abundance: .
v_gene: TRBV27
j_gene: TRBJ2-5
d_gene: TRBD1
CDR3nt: TGTGCCAGCAGTTCACAGGGGGGCCAAGAGACCCAGTACTTC
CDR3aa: CASSSQGGQETQYF

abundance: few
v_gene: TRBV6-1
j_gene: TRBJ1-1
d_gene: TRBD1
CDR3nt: TGTGCCAGCAAAGGTCAGGGGGCAGGTGAAGCTTTCTTT
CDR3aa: CASKGQGAGEAFF

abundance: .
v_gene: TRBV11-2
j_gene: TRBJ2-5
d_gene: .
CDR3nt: TGTGCCAGCAGCTTAGCGGGGACAAATCCGAAGACCCAGTACTTC
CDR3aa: CASSLAGTNPKTQYF

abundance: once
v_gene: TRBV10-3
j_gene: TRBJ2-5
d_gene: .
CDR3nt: TGTGCCATCAGTGAGTCGGGGGGCCAAGAGACCCAGTACTTC
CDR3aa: CAISESGGQETQYF

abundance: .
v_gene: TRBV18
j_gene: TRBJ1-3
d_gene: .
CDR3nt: TGTGCCAGCTCACCACAGGGGATTTCAGGAAACACCATATATTTT
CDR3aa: CASSPQGISGNTIYF

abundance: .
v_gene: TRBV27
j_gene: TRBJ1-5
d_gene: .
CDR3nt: TGTGCCAGCAGTTCAGCGGGACCGTATAGCAATCAGCCCCAGCATTTT
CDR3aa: CASSSAGPYSNQPQHF

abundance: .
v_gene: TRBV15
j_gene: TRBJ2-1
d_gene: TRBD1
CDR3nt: TGTGCCACCAGCAGAGGAGGGACAGCCTACAATGAGCAGTTCTTC
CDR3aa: CATSRGGTAYNEQFF

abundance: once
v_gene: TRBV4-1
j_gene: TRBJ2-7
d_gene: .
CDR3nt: TGCGCCAGCAGCCAAGAAAGACAGTACGAGCAGTACTTC
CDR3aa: CASSQERQYEQYF

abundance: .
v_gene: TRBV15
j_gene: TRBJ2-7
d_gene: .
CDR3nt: TGTGCCACCAGCAGAGATGAACCGCGGCAGTACTTC
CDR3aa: CATSRDEPRQYF

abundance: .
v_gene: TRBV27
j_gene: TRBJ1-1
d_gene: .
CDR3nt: TGTGCCAGCAGTTTATCGTCGGGGGGATTGGCTTTCTTT
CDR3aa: CASSLSSGGLAFF

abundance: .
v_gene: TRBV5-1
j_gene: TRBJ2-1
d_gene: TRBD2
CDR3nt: TGCGCCAGCAGCTCGAGGACTAGCGGGAGTAAAGGGGATGAGCAGTTCTTC
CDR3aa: CASSSRTSGSKGDEQFF

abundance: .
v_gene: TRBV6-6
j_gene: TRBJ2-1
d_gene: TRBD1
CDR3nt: TGTGCCAGCAGTTACTCTGGGACAGGGACTAACAATGAGCAGTTCTTC
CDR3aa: CASSYSGTGTNNEQFF

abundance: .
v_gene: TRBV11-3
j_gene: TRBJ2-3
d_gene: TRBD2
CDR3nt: TGTGCGGCGGGGACTAGCGGGGCAGATACGCAGTATTTT
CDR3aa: CAAGTSGADTQYF

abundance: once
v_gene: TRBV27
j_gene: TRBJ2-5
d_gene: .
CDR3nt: TGTGCCAGCAGTTTAACGGCACGGAGGGGTCAAGAGACCCAGTACTTC
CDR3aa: CASSLTARRGQETQYF

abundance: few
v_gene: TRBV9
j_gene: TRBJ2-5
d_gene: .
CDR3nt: TGTGCCAGCAGCGCCTTGGCGGTAGCGGAGACCCAGTACTTC
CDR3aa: CASSALAVAETQYF

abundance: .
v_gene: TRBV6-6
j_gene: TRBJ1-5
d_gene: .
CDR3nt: TGTGCCACCAGGGCGGGCAATCAGCCCCAGCATTTT
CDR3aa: CATRAGNQPQHF

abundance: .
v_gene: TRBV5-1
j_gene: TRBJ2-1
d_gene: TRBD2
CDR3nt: TGCGCCAGCAGCTTAAAAGTTGCGGGGGGGCCGCACAATGAGCAGTTCTTC
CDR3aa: CASSLKVAGGPHNEQFF

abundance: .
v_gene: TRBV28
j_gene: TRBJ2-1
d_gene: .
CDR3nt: TGTGCCAGCAGTTTCTCGGGAGATGAGCAGTTCTTC
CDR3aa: CASSFSGDEQFF

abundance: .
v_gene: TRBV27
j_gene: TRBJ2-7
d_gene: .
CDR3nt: TGTGCCAGCAGTCCCGGTCTCGCGTACCGCCACTTCTACGAGCAGTACTTC
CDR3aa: CASSPGLAYRHFYEQYF

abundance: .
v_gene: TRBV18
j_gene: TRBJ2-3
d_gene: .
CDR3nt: TGTGCCAGCTCACCTACTAGTTCGGATACGCAGTATTTT
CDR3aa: CASSPTSSDTQYF

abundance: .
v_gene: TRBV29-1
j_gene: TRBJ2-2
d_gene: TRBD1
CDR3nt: TGCAGCGTTGGGCGGGGACAGGGAGCGAACACCGGGGAGCTGTTTTTT
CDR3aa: CSVGRGQGANTGELFF

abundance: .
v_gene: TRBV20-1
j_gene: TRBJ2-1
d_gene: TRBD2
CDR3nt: TGCAGTGCTTCCGCTAGCGGGCAGTTCTTC
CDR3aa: CSASASGQFF

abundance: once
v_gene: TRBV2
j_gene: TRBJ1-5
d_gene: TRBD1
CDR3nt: TGTGCCAGCAGTGAAGCCGGGACAGGCTATAGCAATCAGCCCCAGCATTTT
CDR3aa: CASSEAGTGYSNQPQHF

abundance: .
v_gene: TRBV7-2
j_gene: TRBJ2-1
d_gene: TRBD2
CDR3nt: TGTGCCAGCACCGGGGGTAGCGGGTACAATGAGCAGTTCTTC
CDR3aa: CASTGGSGYNEQFF

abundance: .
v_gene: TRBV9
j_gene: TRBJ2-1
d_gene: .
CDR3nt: TGTGCCAGCAGCCCCCGGGGGAGCGAGAATGAGCAGTTCTTC
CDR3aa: CASSPRGSENEQFF

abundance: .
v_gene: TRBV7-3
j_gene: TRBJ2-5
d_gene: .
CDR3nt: TGTGCCAGCAGTCGGTCAGGGCAAGAGACCCAGTACTTC
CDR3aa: CASSRSGQETQYF

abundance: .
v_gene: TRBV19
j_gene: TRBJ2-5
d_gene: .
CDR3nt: TGTGCCAGTAATAAGGGGAGGGGGGAGACCCAGTACTTC
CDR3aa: CASNKGRGETQYF

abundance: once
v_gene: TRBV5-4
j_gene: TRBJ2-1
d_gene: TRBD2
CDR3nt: TGTGCCAGCAGCCCGACTAGCGTCCGCTCCTACAATGAGCAGTTCTTC
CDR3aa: CASSPTSVRSYNEQFF

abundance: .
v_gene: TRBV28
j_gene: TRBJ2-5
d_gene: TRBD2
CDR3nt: TGTGCCAGCAGCTGGGGACTAGCGGGAGCATATGAGACCCAGTACTTC
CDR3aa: CASSWGLAGAYETQYF

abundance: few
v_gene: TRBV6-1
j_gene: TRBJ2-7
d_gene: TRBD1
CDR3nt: TGTGCCAGCAGCCGGGACAGGGGATACGAGCAGTACTTC
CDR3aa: CASSRDRGYEQYF

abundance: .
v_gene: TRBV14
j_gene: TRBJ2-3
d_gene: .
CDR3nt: TGTGCCAGCAGCCAAGATCTCATCTGGGCAGGGCGGGACACGCAGTATTTT
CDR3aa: CASSQDLIWAGRDTQYF

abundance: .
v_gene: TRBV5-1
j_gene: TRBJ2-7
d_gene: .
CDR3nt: TGCGCCAGCAGCTTGGTCGAGGGTGGGTCCTACGAGCAGTACTTC
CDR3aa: CASSLVEGGSYEQYF

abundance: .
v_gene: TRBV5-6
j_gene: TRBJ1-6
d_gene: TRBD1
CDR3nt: TGTGCCAGCAGCCCGGGACAGGGCGGGTCACCCCTCCACTTT
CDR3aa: CASSPGQGGSPLHF

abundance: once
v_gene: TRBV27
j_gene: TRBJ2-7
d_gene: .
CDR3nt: TGTGCCAGCAGTTTGGGCTCCGAGCAGTACTTC
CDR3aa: CASSLGSEQYF

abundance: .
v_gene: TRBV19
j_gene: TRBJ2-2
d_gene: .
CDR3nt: TGTGCCAGTAGTATAATTGGGGGGAGCACCGGGGAGCTGTTTTTT
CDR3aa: CASSIIGGSTGELFF

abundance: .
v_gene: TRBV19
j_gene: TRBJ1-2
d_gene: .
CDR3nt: TGTGCCAGTAGTATAGAACCCCCCGGACAGTTTTCGGATGGCTACACCTTC
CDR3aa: CASSIEPPGQFSDGYTF

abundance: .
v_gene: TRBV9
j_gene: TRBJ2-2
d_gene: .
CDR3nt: TGTGCCAGCAGCGTAGAGGAGGTTACCGGGGAGCTGTTTTTT
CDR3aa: CASSVEEVTGELFF

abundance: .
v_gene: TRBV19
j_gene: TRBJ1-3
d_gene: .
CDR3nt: TGTGCCAGTAGTACCGGCTCTGGAAACACCATATATTTT
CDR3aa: CASSTGSGNTIYF